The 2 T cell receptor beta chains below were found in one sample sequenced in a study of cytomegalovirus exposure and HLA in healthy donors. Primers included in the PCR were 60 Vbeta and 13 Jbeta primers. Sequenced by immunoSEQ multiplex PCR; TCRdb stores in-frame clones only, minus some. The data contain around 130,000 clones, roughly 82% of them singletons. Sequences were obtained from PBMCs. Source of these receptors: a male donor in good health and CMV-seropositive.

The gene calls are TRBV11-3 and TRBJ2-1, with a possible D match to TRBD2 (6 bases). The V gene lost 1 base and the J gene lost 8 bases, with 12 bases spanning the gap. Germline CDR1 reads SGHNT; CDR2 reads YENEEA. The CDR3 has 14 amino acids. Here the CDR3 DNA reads TGTGCCAGCAGCTTAGTAGCTAGCGCGGATGAGCAGTTCTTC. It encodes CASSLVASADEQFF.

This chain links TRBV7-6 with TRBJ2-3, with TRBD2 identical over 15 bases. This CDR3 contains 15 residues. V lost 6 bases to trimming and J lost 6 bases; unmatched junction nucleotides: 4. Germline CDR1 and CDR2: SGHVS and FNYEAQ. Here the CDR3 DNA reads TGTGCCAGCAGGCGGACTAGCGGGAGGGCCGATACGCAGTATTTT. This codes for CASRRTSGRADTQYF.